Detailed here is one T cell receptor (beta chain). Treatment here: oral pan-JAK inhibitor, 5-10 mg twice daily. This sample stems from a study of CD8+ T cells in alopecia areata. The V gene lost 7 bases and the J gene lost 2 bases, with 11 bases spanning the gap. This CDR3 has 13 residues. Germline V gene sequence: CDR1 SNHLY, CDR2 FYNNEI. Extracted RNA was reverse transcribed, and the resulting cDNA served as sequencing template. Data came from immunoSEQ multiplex PCR; TCRdb stores just in-frame clones and leaves some out. The table shows 110,000 or so clones, with approximately 51% occurring only once.

V usage is TRBV2 and J usage is TRBJ1-1; D is perhaps TRBD1 (5 bases). This specimen consisted of CD4+ T cells sorted from blood, obtained at week 24, from a patient treated with tofacitinib. The sequence derives from a human donor with alopecia areata. CDR3 protein: CASTVWGNTEAFF. The CDR3 DNA reads TGTGCCAGCACTGTTTGGGGCAACACTGAAGCTTTCTTT.